This T cell receptor beta chain was captured by sequencing in a study of cytomegalovirus exposure and HLA in healthy donors. Losses at the gene ends were 3 bases for V and 5 bases for J; bases not matched to a gene: 10. The CDR3 totals 15 residues. CDR1 and CDR2 (germline): SEHNR, FQNEAQ (reference sequence). The PCR contained 60 Vbeta and 13 Jbeta primers. Using immunoSEQ multiplex PCR, the repertoire was profiled, and TCRdb retains in-frame clones only, with some absent. Recorded for this sample: 70,000 to 100,000 clones. General study findings and limits: There were reportedly fewer N-insertions in an Asian-associated ancestry cluster than the approximately 670-donor mean, in a later analysis. Common viral pathogens (according to a later analysis) appeared linked to several of the most significant clusters.

Concerning this clone: Its antigen is as yet unknown.

This sequence joins TRBV7-9 and TRBJ2-7, with TRBD2 matching over 7 bases. Sequencing was carried out using PBMCs. This clonotype was sampled from a man aged 18 to 30 in good health and CMV-seropositive. The CDR3 nucleotides are TGTGCCAGCAGCTTCGGGGAGGGAAAAACGGACGAGCAGTACTTC. Translated, it gives CASSFGEGKTDEQYF.